This entry concerns a single T cell receptor beta chain. What it binds is not known. The sample originates from a study of T-cell memory formation after mild COVID-19. Study-level information: TCR clusters mostly belonged to single donors.

Germline CDR1 reads SGHTA; CDR2 reads FQGNSA. V shed 7 bases and J 6 bases; nucleotides not matched to a gene: 4. The CDR3 extends over 13 amino acids. General observations from the study: Clones from the second wave (peaking day 37) had unconfirmed SARS-CoV-2 specificity. Of the contracting clones, CD4+ ones lay mainly in CM and EM, and CD8+ ones in EMRA.

Libraries for TCRalpha and TCRbeta carried sample barcodes and unique molecular identifiers via 5'RACE. TCRdb passed the 5' RACE reads through MiXCR, listing each CDR3 protein once. The sample lists approximately 230,000 distinct CDR3 sequences, over 15% occurring once. The genes are TRBV7-2 and TRBJ2-2, with 8 bases fitting TRBD1. The clonotype originates from a man between 18 and 29 years old who had mild COVID-19 (a few samples of this study predate the infection). Cell type and time point are not known. Sequenced sample: PBMCs or a T cell subset sorted from them (not recorded which). CDR3 bases: TGTGCCAGCACGCGACAGGGGCCCGGGGAGCTGTTTTTT. This encodes CASTRQGPGELFF.